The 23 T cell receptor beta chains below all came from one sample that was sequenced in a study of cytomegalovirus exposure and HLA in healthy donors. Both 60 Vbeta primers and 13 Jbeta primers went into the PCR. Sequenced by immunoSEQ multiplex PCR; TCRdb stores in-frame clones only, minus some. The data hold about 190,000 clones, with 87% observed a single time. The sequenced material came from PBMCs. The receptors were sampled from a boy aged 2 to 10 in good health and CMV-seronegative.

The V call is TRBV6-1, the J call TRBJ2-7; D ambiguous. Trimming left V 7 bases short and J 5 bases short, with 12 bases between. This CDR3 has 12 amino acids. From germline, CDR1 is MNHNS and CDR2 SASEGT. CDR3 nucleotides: TGTGCCAGCATGGTCAGGCCCCACGAGCAGTACTTC. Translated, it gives CASMVRPHEQYF.

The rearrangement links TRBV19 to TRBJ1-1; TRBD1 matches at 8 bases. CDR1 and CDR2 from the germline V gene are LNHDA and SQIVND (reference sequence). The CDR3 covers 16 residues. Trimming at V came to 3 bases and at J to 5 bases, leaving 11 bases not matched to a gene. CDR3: CASSIRGRGQGTEAFF. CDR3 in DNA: TGTGCCAGTAGTATTCGAGGCAGGGGGCAAGGTACTGAAGCTTTCTTT.

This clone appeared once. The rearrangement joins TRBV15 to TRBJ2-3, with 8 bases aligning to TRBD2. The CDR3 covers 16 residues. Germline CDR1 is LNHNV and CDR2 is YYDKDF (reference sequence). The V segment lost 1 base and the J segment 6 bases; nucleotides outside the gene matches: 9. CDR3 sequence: CATSRAERLAPDTQYF. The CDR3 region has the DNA TGTGCCACCAGCAGAGCCGAAAGACTAGCGCCCGATACGCAGTATTTT. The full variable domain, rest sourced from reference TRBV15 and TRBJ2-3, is DAMVIQNPRYQVTQFGKPVTLSCSQTLNHNVMYWYQQKSSQAPKLLFHYYDKDFNNEADTPDNFQSRRPNTSFCFLDIRSPGLGDTAMYLCATSRAERLAPDTQYFGPGTRLTVL.

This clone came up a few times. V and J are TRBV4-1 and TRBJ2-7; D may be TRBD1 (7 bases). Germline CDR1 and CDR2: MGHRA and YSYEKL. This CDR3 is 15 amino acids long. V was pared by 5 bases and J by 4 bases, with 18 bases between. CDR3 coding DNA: TGCGCCAGCAGCTACGAGACAGGGAGGTGGTACGAGCAGTACTTC. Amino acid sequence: CASSYETGRWYEQYF.

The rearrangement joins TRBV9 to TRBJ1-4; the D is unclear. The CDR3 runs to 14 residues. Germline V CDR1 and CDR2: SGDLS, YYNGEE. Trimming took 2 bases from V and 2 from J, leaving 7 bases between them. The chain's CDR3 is CASSVRGTNEKLFF. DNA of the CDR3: TGTGCCAGCAGCGTCAGAGGGACTAATGAAAAACTGTTTTTT.

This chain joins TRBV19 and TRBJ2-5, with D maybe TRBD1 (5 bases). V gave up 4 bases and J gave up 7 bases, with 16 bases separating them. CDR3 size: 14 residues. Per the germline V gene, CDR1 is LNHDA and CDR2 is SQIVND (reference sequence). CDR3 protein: CASSTKGSPGTQYF. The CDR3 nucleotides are TGTGCCAGTAGTACAAAGGGGTCCCCCGGGACCCAGTACTTC. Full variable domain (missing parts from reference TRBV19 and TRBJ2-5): DGGITQSPKYLFRKEGQNVTLSCEQNLNHDAMYWYRQDPGQGLRLIYYSQIVNDFQKGDIAEGYSVSREKKESFPLTVTSAQKNPTAFYLCASSTKGSPGTQYFGPGTRLLVL.

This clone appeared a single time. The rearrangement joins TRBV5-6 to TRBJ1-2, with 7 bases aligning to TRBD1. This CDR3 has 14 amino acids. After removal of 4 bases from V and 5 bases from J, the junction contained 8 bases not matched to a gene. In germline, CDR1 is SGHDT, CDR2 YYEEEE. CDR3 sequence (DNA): TGTGCCAGCAGCCCGACAGGGACCTATTATGGCTACACCTTC. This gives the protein CASSPTGTYYGYTF.

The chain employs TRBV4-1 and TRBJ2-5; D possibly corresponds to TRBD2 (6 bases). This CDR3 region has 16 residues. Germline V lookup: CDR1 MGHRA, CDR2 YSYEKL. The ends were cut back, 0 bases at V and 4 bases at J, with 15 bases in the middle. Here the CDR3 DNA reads TGCGCCAGCAGCCAAGAAGGAGGGGCAAAGGGAGAGACCCAGTACTTC. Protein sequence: CASSQEGGAKGETQYF.

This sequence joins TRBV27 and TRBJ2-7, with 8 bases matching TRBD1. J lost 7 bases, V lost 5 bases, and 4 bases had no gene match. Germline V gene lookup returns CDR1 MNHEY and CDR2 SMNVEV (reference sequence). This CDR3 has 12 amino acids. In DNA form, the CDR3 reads TGTGCCAGCAGTAACCGGGACAGGGAGCAGTACTTC. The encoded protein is CASSNRDREQYF.

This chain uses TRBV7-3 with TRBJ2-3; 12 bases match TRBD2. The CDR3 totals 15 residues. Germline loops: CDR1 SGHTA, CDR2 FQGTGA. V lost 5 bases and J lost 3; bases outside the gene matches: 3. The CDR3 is CASSPTSGRTDTQYF. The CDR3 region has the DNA TGTGCCAGCAGCCCGACTAGCGGGAGAACAGATACGCAGTATTTT. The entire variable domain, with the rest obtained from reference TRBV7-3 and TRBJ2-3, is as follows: GAGVSQTPSNKVTEKGKYVELRCDPISGHTALYWYRQSLGQGPEFLIYFQGTGAADDSGLPNDRFFAVRPEGSVSTLKIQRTERGDSAVYLCASSPTSGRTDTQYFGPGTRLTVL.

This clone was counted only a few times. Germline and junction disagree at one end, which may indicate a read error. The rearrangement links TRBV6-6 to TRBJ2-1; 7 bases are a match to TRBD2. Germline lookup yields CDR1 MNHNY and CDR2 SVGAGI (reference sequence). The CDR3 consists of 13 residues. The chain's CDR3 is CASSYSAAGVNIF. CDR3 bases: TGTGCCAGCAGTTACTCGGCCGCGGGAGTGAATATCTTC.

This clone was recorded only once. This CDR3 reads CATSRPGLETDTQYF. The CDR3 DNA reads as TGTGCCACCAGCAGGCCGGGACTAGAAACAGATACGCAGTATTTT. The rearrangement joins TRBV15 to TRBJ2-3; 8 positions agree with TRBD2. The CDR3 runs 15 residues. Germline V gene lookup returns CDR1 LNHNV and CDR2 YYDKDF (reference sequence). J lost 3 bases, V lost 3 bases, and 5 bases had no gene match. Combining the CDR3 with reference TRBV15 and TRBJ2-3 gives the whole variable domain DAMVIQNPRYQVTQFGKPVTLSCSQTLNHNVMYWYQQKSSQAPKLLFHYYDKDFNNEADTPDNFQSRRPNTSFCFLDIRSPGLGDTAMYLCATSRPGLETDTQYFGPGTRLTVL.

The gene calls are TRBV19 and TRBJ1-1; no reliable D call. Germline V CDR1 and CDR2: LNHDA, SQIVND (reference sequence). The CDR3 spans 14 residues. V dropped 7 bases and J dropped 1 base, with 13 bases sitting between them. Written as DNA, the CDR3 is TGTGCCAGTAAGGAGGAGGCGTGGAACACTGAAGCTTTCTTT. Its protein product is CASKEEAWNTEAFF.

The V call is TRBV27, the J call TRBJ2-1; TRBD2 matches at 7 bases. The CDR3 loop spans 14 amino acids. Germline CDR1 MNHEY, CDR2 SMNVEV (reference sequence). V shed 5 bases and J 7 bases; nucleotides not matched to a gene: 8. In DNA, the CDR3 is TGTGCCAGCAGTATCCAGGGAGGGTTAAATGAGCAGTTCTTC. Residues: CASSIQGGLNEQFF.

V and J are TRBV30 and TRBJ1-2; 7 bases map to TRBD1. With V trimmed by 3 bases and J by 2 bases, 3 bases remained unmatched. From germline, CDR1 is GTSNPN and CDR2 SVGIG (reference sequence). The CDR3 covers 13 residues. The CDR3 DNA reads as TGTGCCTGGAGCCGCAGGGGGAACTATGGCTACACCTTC. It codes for CAWSRRGNYGYTF.

Here the CDR3 DNA reads TGTGCTAGTGGTTTGGATCAGGACAGCACAGACCCGAACACTGAAGCTTTCTTT. The encoded protein is CASGLDQDSTDPNTEAFF. The chain joins TRBV12-5 to TRBJ1-1; perhaps TRBD1 as D (6 bases). This CDR3 spans 18 amino acids. Per germline, CDR1 LGHNT and CDR2 FRNRAP. V lost 1 base, J lost 1 base, and 19 bases lay in between. Variable domain in full (rest from reference TRBV12-5 and TRBJ1-1): DARVTQTPRHKVTEMGQEVTMRCQPILGHNTVFWYRQTMMQGLELLAYFRNRAPLDDSGMPKDRFSAEMPDATLATLKIQPSEPRDSAVYFCASGLDQDSTDPNTEAFFGQGTRLTVV.

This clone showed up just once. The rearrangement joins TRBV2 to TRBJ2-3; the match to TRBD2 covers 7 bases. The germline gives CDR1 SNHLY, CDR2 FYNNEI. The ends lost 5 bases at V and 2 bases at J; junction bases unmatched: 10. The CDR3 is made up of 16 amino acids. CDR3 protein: CASSIGTNSITDTQYF. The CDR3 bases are TGTGCCAGCAGTATTGGGACTAACTCTATCACAGATACGCAGTATTTT.

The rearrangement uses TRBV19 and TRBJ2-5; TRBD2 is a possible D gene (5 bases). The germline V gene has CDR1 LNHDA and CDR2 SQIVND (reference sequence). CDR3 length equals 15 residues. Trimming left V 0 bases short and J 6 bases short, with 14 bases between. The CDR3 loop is CASSIEQLGMQTQYF. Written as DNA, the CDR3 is TGTGCCAGTAGTATAGAACAACTAGGGATGCAGACCCAGTACTTC. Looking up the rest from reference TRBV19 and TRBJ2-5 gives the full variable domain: DGGITQSPKYLFRKEGQNVTLSCEQNLNHDAMYWYRQDPGQGLRLIYYSQIVNDFQKGDIAEGYSVSREKKESFPLTVTSAQKNPTAFYLCASSIEQLGMQTQYFGPGTRLLVL.

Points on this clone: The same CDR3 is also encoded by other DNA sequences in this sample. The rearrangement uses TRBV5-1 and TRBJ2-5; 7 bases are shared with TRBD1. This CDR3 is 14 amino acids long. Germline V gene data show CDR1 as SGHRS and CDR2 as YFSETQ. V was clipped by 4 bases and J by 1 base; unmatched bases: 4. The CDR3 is CASSATGFQETQYF. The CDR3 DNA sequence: TGCGCCAGCAGCGCGACAGGGTTCCAAGAGACCCAGTACTTC.

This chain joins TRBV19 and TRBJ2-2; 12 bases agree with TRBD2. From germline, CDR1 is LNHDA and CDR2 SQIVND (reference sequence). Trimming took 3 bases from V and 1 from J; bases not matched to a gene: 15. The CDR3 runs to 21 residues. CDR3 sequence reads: CASSIPPWRLAGDMNTGELFF. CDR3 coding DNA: TGTGCCAGTAGTATTCCCCCCTGGAGACTAGCGGGGGACATGAACACCGGGGAGCTGTTTTTT.

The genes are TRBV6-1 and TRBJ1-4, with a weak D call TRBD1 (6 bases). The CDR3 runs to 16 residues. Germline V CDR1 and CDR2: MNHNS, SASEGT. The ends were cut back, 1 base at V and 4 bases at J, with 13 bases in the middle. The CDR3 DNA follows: TGTGCCAGCAGTGAAGGGACAGCGCCGTATAATGAAAAACTGTTTTTT. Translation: CASSEGTAPYNEKLFF.

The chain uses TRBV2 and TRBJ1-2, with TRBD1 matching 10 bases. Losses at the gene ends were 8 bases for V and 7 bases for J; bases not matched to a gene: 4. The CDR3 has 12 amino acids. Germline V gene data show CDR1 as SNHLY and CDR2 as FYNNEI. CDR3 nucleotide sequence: TGTGCCAGCGGGACAGGGGATTCTGGCTACACCTTC. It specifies CASGTGDSGYTF.

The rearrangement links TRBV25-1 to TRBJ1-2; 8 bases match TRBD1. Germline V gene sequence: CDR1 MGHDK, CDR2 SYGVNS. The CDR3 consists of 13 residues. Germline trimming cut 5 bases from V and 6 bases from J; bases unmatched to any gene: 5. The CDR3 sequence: CASSQGQADGYTF. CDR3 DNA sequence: TGTGCCAGCAGTCAGGGACAGGCGGATGGCTACACCTTC.